This T cell receptor (beta chain) comes out of a study of blood T cell repertoires in COVID-19. Study context: The recovered donors of Cohort 3 showed two negative PCRs, clearance, or symptom resolution.

Everyone who took part was roughly 18 to 89 years old, and they came from about two dozen US areas. The CDR3 has 18 amino acids. The V gene lost 3 bases and the J gene lost 8 bases, with 24 bases spanning the gap. Germline V gene sequence: CDR1 SGDLS, CDR2 YYNGEE. Measured with immunoSEQ multiplex PCR; TCRdb has only the in-frame clones, and not every one. The sample holds 350,000 to 400,000 clones; more than 75% are singletons and the top ten take 1.5% to 2.5%. This receptor was taken from a man in his forties in a cohort exposed to, infected with or recovered from COVID-19 (not recorded which). This rearrangement joins TRBV9 to TRBJ1-6; possibly TRBD1 for D (5 bases). Sample: PBMCs or T cells enriched from blood (not recorded which). The CDR3 reads CASSAKPVAGHLYSPLHF. DNA for the CDR3: TGTGCCAGCAGCGCCAAGCCGGTAGCAGGACACCTTTATTCACCCCTCCACTTT.